These 23 T cell receptor beta chains originate from one sample sequenced in a study of cytomegalovirus exposure and HLA in healthy donors. The PCR ran on 60 Vbeta and 13 Jbeta primers. The assay was immunoSEQ multiplex PCR, and TCRdb's table has in-frame clones only and misses some. In all, the sample yields about 88,000 clones. Sequenced sample: PBMCs. The receptor source for this set is a girl aged 10-17 years in good health and CMV-seropositive.

The genes are TRBV30 and TRBJ1-2; D uncertain. The CDR3 sequence is 11 residues long. Trimming pared 1 base from V and 5 bases from J, leaving 5 bases between. The germline gives CDR1 GTSNPN, CDR2 SVGIG (reference sequence). CDR3 coding DNA: TGTGCCTGGAGTGCGACATATGGCTACACCTTC. Translated, it gives CAWSATYGYTF.

V gene TRBV9 combines with J gene TRBJ1-2; D is unresolved. Germline-derived CDR1 and CDR2 are SGDLS and YYNGEE. This CDR3 region has 16 residues. V shed 4 bases and J shed 6 bases, with 22 bases lying between them. The CDR3 DNA reads as TGTGCCAGCAGCCCCCATTTGAGCCCCCCGGCGGATGGCTACACCTTC. Translation gives CASSPHLSPPADGYTF.

Here the CDR3 DNA reads TGTGCCAGCAGCTTAGGCAGGGGGCGCGAAGAGACCCAGTACTTC. Protein sequence: CASSLGRGREETQYF. The rearrangement joins TRBV11-2 to TRBJ2-5, with TRBD1 identical over 8 bases. This CDR3 spans 15 amino acids. The V segment lost 1 base and the J segment 3 bases; nucleotides outside the gene matches: 4. Germline values: CDR1 SGHAT, CDR2 FQNNGV.

The chain uses TRBV27 and TRBJ2-1; a possible D gene is TRBD2 (6 bases). The germline CDR1 and CDR2 sequences are MNHEY and SMNVEV (reference sequence). The CDR3 has 13 residues. Trimming left V 2 bases short and J 7 bases short, with 9 bases between. In nucleotides, the CDR3 is TGTGCCAGCAGTTTAGGAGGGGCTAATGAGCAGTTCTTC. This codes for CASSLGGANEQFF.

The rearrangement links TRBV29-1 to TRBJ1-5, with 9 positions matching TRBD1. With V trimmed by 6 bases and J by 4 bases, 4 bases remained unmatched. This CDR3 is built from 13 residues. Germline CDR1 reads SQVTM; CDR2 reads ANQGSEA. The CDR3 DNA sequence: TGCAGCGTCCGACAGGGGGAAAATCAGCCCCAGCATTTT. This encodes CSVRQGENQPQHF.

The chain employs TRBV19 and TRBJ2-1; D remains ambiguous. The CDR3 consists of 15 residues. V shed 7 bases and J shed 6 bases, with 19 bases lying between them. Per the germline V gene, CDR1 is LNHDA and CDR2 is SQIVND (reference sequence). This CDR3 reads CASTPGLVSFNEQFF. The CDR3 bases are TGTGCCAGTACCCCCGGTCTGGTTAGCTTCAATGAGCAGTTCTTC.

J is TRBJ1-1 and V is TRBV4-2, with TRBD1 matching 9 bases. Per germline, CDR1 LGHNA and CDR2 YNFKEQ. The CDR3 consists of 15 residues. V lost 4 bases to trimming and J lost 5 bases; unmatched junction nucleotides: 8. In nucleotides, the CDR3 is TGTGCCAGCAGCCGCCCGGGACAGGGTAGGACTGAAGCTTTCTTT. Translated: CASSRPGQGRTEAFF.

The chain employs TRBV13 and TRBJ1-6, with D tentatively TRBD1 (5 bases). The V gene's germline CDR1 is PRHDT and CDR2 FYEKMQ (reference sequence). V gave up 6 bases and J gave up 7 bases, with 16 bases separating them. This CDR3 is 15 amino acids long. The CDR3 loop reads CASRWGRGGNSPLHF. CDR3 nucleotides: TGTGCCAGCAGGTGGGGCCGGGGAGGGAATTCACCCCTCCACTTT.

The chain links TRBV5-1 to TRBJ1-6; 9 nucleotides match TRBD1. Germline V gives CDR1 SGHRS, CDR2 YFSETQ. This CDR3 is 13 amino acids long. V dropped 7 bases and J dropped 6; count of bases not matched to a gene: 2. CDR3 amino acids: CASGTGLNSPLHF. Here the CDR3 DNA reads TGCGCCAGCGGGACAGGGCTTAATTCACCCCTCCACTTT.

This rearrangement joins TRBV9 to TRBJ2-5, with 8 bases aligning to TRBD2. The germline V gene encodes CDR1 SGDLS and CDR2 YYNGEE. The CDR3 runs to 14 residues. V lost 1 base, J lost 5 bases, and 4 bases stayed unmatched. Here the CDR3 DNA reads TGTGCCAGCAGCGTATCAGGCGGGAGGGAGACCCAGTACTTC. Amino acids: CASSVSGGRETQYF.

V gene TRBV6-5 combines with J gene TRBJ1-2, with 7 bases that match TRBD1. Germline CDR1 MNHEY, CDR2 SVGAGI. The CDR3 covers 13 residues. Trimming removed 5 bases from V and 3 bases from J; junction bases left unmatched: 3. The CDR3 sequence: CASSRDSDYGYTF. The DNA for the CDR3 is TGTGCCAGCAGTCGGGACAGCGACTATGGCTACACCTTC.

The chain carries TRBV5-5 and TRBJ1-3; weak D call: TRBD1 (6 bases). CDR1 and CDR2 from the germline V gene are SGHKS and YYEKEE (reference sequence). CDR3 length: 17 amino acids. Trimming removed 6 bases from V and 0 bases from J, with 19 bases in between. In nucleotides, the CDR3 is TGTGCCAGCACCCCCAAGACAGGTACTATCTCTGGAAACACCATATATTTT. This gives the protein CASTPKTGTISGNTIYF.

The chain joins TRBV5-1 to TRBJ1-1, with D uncertain. CDR3 length equals 14 residues. V lost 0 bases to trimming and J lost 0 bases, with 6 bases between them. Germline values: CDR1 SGHRS, CDR2 YFSETQ. CDR3 sequence: CASSLDPVNTEAFF. The CDR3 nucleotides are TGCGCCAGCAGCTTGGATCCCGTGAACACTGAAGCTTTCTTT.

The chain uses TRBV25-1 and TRBJ2-7; the D gene is possibly TRBD1 (6 bases). Germline CDR1 reads MGHDK; CDR2 reads SYGVNS. There are 13 residues in the CDR3. V lost 6 bases to trimming and J lost 5 bases, with 14 bases between them. CDR3 nucleotides: TGTGCCAGCAGCCGACAGGACGATCACGAGCAGTACTTC. It specifies CASSRQDDHEQYF.

The chain joins TRBV6-1 to TRBJ1-5, with 8 positions matching TRBD1. Germline V gene data show CDR1 as MNHNS and CDR2 as SASEGT. Trimming took 8 bases from V and 7 from J; bases not matched to a gene: 7. The CDR3 has 13 residues. DNA of the CDR3: TGTGCCAGCTCCGGACAGGGTAGGCAGCCCCAGCATTTT. Protein sequence: CASSGQGRQPQHF.

The V and J genes are TRBV19 and TRBJ2-7, with 8 bases fitting TRBD1. V shed 4 bases and J 3 bases; nucleotides not matched to a gene: 2. The CDR3 totals 13 residues. CDR1 is LNHDA, CDR2 SQIVND, per germline (reference sequence). The CDR3 protein is CASSRDRYYEQYF. CDR3 sequence (DNA): TGTGCCAGTAGTAGGGACAGGTACTACGAGCAGTACTTC.

V and J are TRBV5-1 and TRBJ1-1; D might be TRBD1 (5 bases). Trimming took off 0 bases at V and 3 bases at J, with 12 bases between the two ends. The CDR3 is 15 residues long. Per the germline V gene, CDR1 is SGHRS and CDR2 is YFSETQ. CDR3 in amino acids: CASSLVPGKDTEAFF. For the CDR3, the DNA is TGCGCCAGCAGCTTGGTACCAGGGAAGGACACTGAAGCTTTCTTT.

J is TRBJ2-7 and V is TRBV5-6; D gene unclear. Per the germline V gene, CDR1 is SGHDT and CDR2 is YYEEEE. The V and J ends lost 2 bases and 6 bases respectively, with 6 bases between them. This CDR3 has 11 residues. In DNA, the CDR3 is TGTGCCAGCAGCTTTATGTCCGAGCAGTACTTC. Translated: CASSFMSEQYF.

The gene calls are TRBV6-1 and TRBJ1-5, with D possibly TRBD1 on 6 matching bases. V was clipped by 2 bases and J by 4 bases, with 12 bases between them. The germline CDR1 and CDR2 sequences are MNHNS and SASEGT. The CDR3 is made up of 15 amino acids. The CDR3 coding sequence is TGTGCCAGCAGTGAATCTAGGGGGAGTAATCAGCCCCAGCATTTT. It translates to CASSESRGSNQPQHF.

The V call is TRBV13, the J call TRBJ2-2; 7 bases are shared with TRBD1. CDR3 length: 15 amino acids. With V trimmed by 4 bases and J by 1 base, 3 bases remained unmatched. The germline V gene encodes CDR1 PRHDT and CDR2 FYEKMQ (reference sequence). CDR3 DNA: TGTGCCAGCAGCTGGGGACAGTTGAACACCGGGGAGCTGTTTTTT. It codes for CASSWGQLNTGELFF.

This chain links TRBV19 with TRBJ1-1; possible D gene TRBD1, 6 bases. Germline V gene data show CDR1 as LNHDA and CDR2 as SQIVND (reference sequence). There are 13 residues in the CDR3. V lost 6 bases and J lost 1, with 9 bases in between. CDR3 loop: CASRGTKNTEAFF. For the CDR3, the DNA is TGTGCCAGTAGAGGGACAAAGAACACTGAAGCTTTCTTT. The full variable domain, in which reference TRBV19 and TRBJ1-1 provide the parts outside the CDR3, is DGGITQSPKYLFRKEGQNVTLSCEQNLNHDAMYWYRQDPGQGLRLIYYSQIVNDFQKGDIAEGYSVSREKKESFPLTVTSAQKNPTAFYLCASRGTKNTEAFFGQGTRLTVV.

The rearrangement links TRBV2 to TRBJ1-5; D remains ambiguous. CDR1 is SNHLY, CDR2 FYNNEI, per germline. V was trimmed by 5 bases and J by 5 bases, leaving 10 bases between them. The CDR3 has 13 residues. The CDR3 sequence is CASSPGRDQPQHF. CDR3 bases: TGTGCCAGCAGTCCCGGGAGGGATCAGCCCCAGCATTTT.

The chain employs TRBV5-4 and TRBJ1-1; D remains unclear. This CDR3 has 16 amino acids. The germline CDR1 and CDR2 sequences are SGHNT and YYREEE (reference sequence). Trimming left V 1 base short and J 3 bases short, with 16 bases between. Written as DNA, the CDR3 is TGTGCCAGCAGCTTGACCGGGAATCCCTCTCACACTGAAGCTTTCTTT. Its protein is CASSLTGNPSHTEAFF.